The clone carrying this TCR beta chain was observed a handful of times. Its antigen remains unidentified. The source of the sample is a study of regulatory T cells in long-lasting Graves disease. At the level of the study: Positive TSH receptor antibodies alongside over 5 years of antithyroid drugs were what marked Graves' disease as persistent. Whole-study results and caveats: Persistent patients shared more public clonotypes (about 2,900) than new patients (approximately 900).

Trimming took 2 bases from V and 9 from J; bases not matched to a gene: 2. The CDR3 consists of 13 residues. The germline V gene encodes CDR1 LGHNA and CDR2 YNFKEQ. Arm-PCR of CDR3 regions and iRepertoire HTBI primers were the basis on which TCR beta libraries were built. TCRdb re-called the multiplex PCR reads through MiXCR, storing one row per CDR3 protein. The sample consists of about 470,000 distinct CDR3 sequences, roughly 21% of them appearing once. The time point: persistent/refractory GD, antithyroid drugs over 5 years with positive TRAb. From PBMCs, RNA was extracted and then used to make the TCR library.

The chain is built from TRBV4-2 and TRBJ1-2; 11 positions agree with TRBD1. The starting material was peripheral blood mononuclear cells (PBMCs), obtained when the disease was refractory, from a patient treated with antithyroid drugs. The receptor's source is a female donor with Graves disease. CDR3 nucleotides: TGTGCCAGCAGCCAATGGGACAGGGGGAGCTACACCTTC. It is translated as CASSQWDRGSYTF.